Presented here are 16 T cell receptor beta chains from one specimen sequenced in a study of chemoradiotherapy in HPV16-positive cancers (dated 2022 in TCRdb). Library creation used the immunoSEQ multiplex PCR assay. The table was pulled from immuneACCESS by TCRdb, which kept in-frame rearrangements only. Such tables lose some clones; where checked, under half of the loss comes from unresolved V genes, and the rest has no known cause. In all, the sample holds 6,000 to 7,500 clones, and roughly 89% of those were seen once. The biggest ten clones account for 3% to 4% of the sample. Collection of the sample occurred from a patient who underwent chemoradiotherapy. Receptors were obtained from a human donor with HPV-associated anogenital cancer.

This clone was seen once. V is TRBV4-1 and J is TRBJ1-1; 7 nucleotides line up with TRBD1. V gave up 3 bases and J gave up 6 bases; unmatched junction bases: 4. The CDR3 is 13 amino acids. Germline V CDR1 and CDR2: MGHRA, YSYEKL. The CDR3 region has the DNA TGCGCCAGCAGCCAGCCGACAGGGTCTGAAGCTTTCTTT. Its protein is CASSQPTGSEAFF.

The CDR3 nucleotides are TGTGCCAGCACAAGGGGGGCCGCCTACGAGCAGTACTTC. It yields the protein CASTRGAAYEQYF. The chain recombines TRBV11-2 with TRBJ2-7; D is possibly TRBD1 or TRBD2 (6 bases each). Trimming took 7 bases from V and 2 from J, leaving 12 bases between them. Germline assignment: CDR1 SGHAT and CDR2 FQNNGV. CDR3 length: 13 amino acids.

The gene calls are TRBV5-1 and TRBJ2-3, with a tentative D call TRBD2 (6 bases). The CDR3 is made up of 15 amino acids. The germline CDR1 and CDR2 sequences are SGHRS and YFSETQ. V was clipped by 9 bases and J by 2 bases, with 19 bases between them. The CDR3 region has the DNA TGCGCCACCCAACCGGGACTGCAATACACAGATACGCAGTATTTT. This sequence encodes CATQPGLQYTDTQYF.

This sequence joins TRBV6-1 and TRBJ2-1, with 16 bases matching TRBD2. The CDR3 totals 18 residues. The germline V gene has CDR1 MNHNS and CDR2 SASEGT. The J segment lost 7 bases and the V segment lost 3 bases, leaving 9 bases of the junction unmatched. The CDR3 DNA reads as TGTGCCAGCAGTGAGGTTAAGGGACTAGCGGGGGGGGCGAATGAGCAGTTCTTC. It specifies CASSEVKGLAGGANEQFF.

The chain is built from TRBV19 and TRBJ2-7; D may be TRBD2 (5 bases). The CDR3 spans 13 residues. V lost 6 bases, J lost 4 bases, and 13 bases lay in between. CDR1 is LNHDA, CDR2 SQIVND, per germline (reference sequence). The CDR3 region has the DNA TGTGCCAGTAGCAGAAAAGGCGGGTACGAGCAGTACTTC. Translated: CASSRKGGYEQYF. Based on the CDR3 plus reference TRBV19 and TRBJ2-7, the full variable domain is DGGITQSPKYLFRKEGQNVTLSCEQNLNHDAMYWYRQDPGQGLRLIYYSQIVNDFQKGDIAEGYSVSREKKESFPLTVTSAQKNPTAFYLCASSRKGGYEQYFGPGTRLTVT.

V and J are TRBV4-1 and TRBJ2-3; D gene ambiguous. Deletions cut 1 base from V and 0 bases from J, with 8 bases between. Germline CDR1 is MGHRA and CDR2 is YSYEKL. The CDR3 is made up of 15 amino acids. CDR3 sequence reads: CASSQGHPSTDTQYF. The CDR3, as DNA: TGCGCCAGCAGCCAAGGACACCCTAGCACAGATACGCAGTATTTT.

V usage is TRBV6-1 and J usage is TRBJ1-2, with D perhaps matching TRBD1 (5 bases). The germline V gene has CDR1 MNHNS and CDR2 SASEGT. Deletions cut 4 bases from V and 10 bases from J, with 19 bases between. The CDR3 runs 14 residues. CDR3 region: CASSASGTAGDYTF. The CDR3 DNA follows: TGTGCCAGCAGTGCTTCCGGGACGGCAGGTGACTACACCTTC.

This chain joins TRBV11-2 and TRBJ1-6; perhaps TRBD1 as D (5 bases). The CDR3 totals 14 residues. Germline CDR1 SGHAT, CDR2 FQNNGV. Trimming pared 1 base from V and 10 bases from J, leaving 11 bases between. This chain's CDR3 is CASSLGQGRSPLHF. For the CDR3, the DNA is TGTGCCAGCAGCTTAGGTCAGGGTCGGTCACCCCTCCACTTT.

The rearrangement joins TRBV6-5 to TRBJ1-4; 8 bases are shared with TRBD1. J was trimmed by 9 bases and V by 7 bases; bases with no gene match: 13. Germline CDR1 is MNHEY and CDR2 is SVGAGI. This CDR3 has 15 residues. In DNA, the CDR3 is TGTGCCAGCACCCCGCTAGGGACAGGCTATAAAAAACTGTTTTTT. Protein sequence: CASTPLGTGYKKLFF.

The chain recombines TRBV6-5 with TRBJ1-6; D is perhaps TRBD1 (5 bases). The CDR3 contains 15 residues. Germline V CDR1 and CDR2: MNHEY, SVGAGI. V lost 6 bases to trimming and J lost 7 bases, with 16 bases between them. CDR3 region: CASSSSGTQNSPLHF. The CDR3 DNA follows: TGTGCCAGCAGCTCGTCCGGGACCCAGAATTCACCCCTCCACTTT.

The V gene is TRBV5-1, the J gene TRBJ2-3, with 9 nucleotides matching TRBD2. V lost 7 bases to trimming and J lost 4 bases; unmatched junction nucleotides: 13. Looked up from germline, CDR1 is SGHRS and CDR2 is YFSETQ. This CDR3 comprises 16 residues. DNA for the CDR3: TGCGCCAGCCGAGCCGGGGCTAGCGGGATGTCAGATACGCAGTATTTT. Translation gives CASRAGASGMSDTQYF. Combining the CDR3 with reference TRBV5-1 and TRBJ2-3 gives the whole variable domain KAGVTQTPRYLIKTRGQQVTLSCSPISGHRSVSWYQQTPGQGLQFLFEYFSETQRNKGNFPGRFSGRQFSNSRSEMNVSTLELGDSALYLCASRAGASGMSDTQYFGPGTRLTVL.

The chain uses TRBV5-6 and TRBJ2-7; a weak D match, TRBD1 (6 bases). The CDR3 contains 14 residues. Germline loops: CDR1 SGHDT, CDR2 YYEEEE. V was cut by 0 bases and J by 5 bases, with 12 bases left in between. The CDR3 DNA reads as TGTGCCAGCAGCTTGGGGCTGGGGGACAACGAGCAGTACTTC. As protein: CASSLGLGDNEQYF.

The rearrangement links TRBV7-2 to TRBJ2-4; TRBD2 matches 13 bases. This CDR3 comprises 19 residues. Germline CDR1 SGHTA, CDR2 FQGNSA. V shed 5 bases, J shed 1 base, and the junction held 11 bases outside the gene matches. The CDR3 DNA sequence: TGTGCCAGCAGCCTCCGGACTAGCGGGGGAGGGGGGGCCAAAAACATTCAGTACTTC. Protein: CASSLRTSGGGGAKNIQYF.

This chain connects TRBV5-6 to TRBJ2-7, with 8 bases lining up with TRBD1. The V and J ends lost 2 bases and 5 bases, in that order; junction bases with no gene match: 9. The germline CDR1 and CDR2 sequences are SGHDT and YYEEEE. CDR3 length: 15 amino acids. In DNA, the CDR3 is TGTGCCAGCAGCTTTCAAGGACAGGGCAGCAACGAGCAGTACTTC. It codes for CASSFQGQGSNEQYF.

This clone was seen only a few times. This rearrangement joins TRBV6-1 to TRBJ2-7, with D maybe TRBD1 (6 bases). The germline CDR1 and CDR2 sequences are MNHNS and SASEGT. This CDR3 is built from 13 residues. V gave up 8 bases and J gave up 3 bases, with 14 bases separating them. This CDR3 is CASRTTGYYEQYF. CDR3 in DNA: TGTGCCAGCCGAACGACAGGCTACTACGAGCAGTACTTC.

V and J are TRBV5-4 and TRBJ2-2; 7 bases map to TRBD2. CDR3 length: 14 amino acids. Germline V lookup: CDR1 SGHNT, CDR2 YYREEE (reference sequence). With 0 bases clipped from V and 9 bases from J, the junction kept 5 bases outside the gene matches. The CDR3 nucleotides are TGTGCCAGCAGCTTGGGCGGCGGGAGTAGGGAGCTGTTTTTT. Amino acid sequence: CASSLGGGSRELFF. The full variable domain, rest sourced from reference TRBV5-4 and TRBJ2-2, is ETGVTQSPTHLIKTRGQQVTLRCSSQSGHNTVSWYQQALGQGPQFIFQYYREEENGRGNFPPRFSGLQFPNYSSELNVNALELDDSALYLCASSLGGGSRELFFGEGSRLTVL.